This paragraph covers one T cell receptor beta chain sequence. One to two pinch biopsies were taken from the rectum during colonoscopy. V was clipped by 5 bases and J by 6 bases; unmatched bases: 7. CDR1 and CDR2 (germline): SGHAT, FQNNGV. This CDR3 has 14 amino acids. The sample originates from a study of pediatric ulcerative colitis. Sequencing was performed with immunoSEQ multiplex PCR; in TCRdb, only in-frame clones are kept and a portion is missing. The data show tens of thousands of clones, 65% to 80% seen once. The chain recombines TRBV11-2 with TRBJ2-3, with 8 bases aligning to TRBD1. The source is a boy between 5 and 17 years old with severe ulcerative colitis. Specimen: gut tissue. CDR3 loop: CASSPRTGRDTQYF. The CDR3 nucleotides read TGTGCCAGCAGCCCAAGGACAGGGAGGGATACGCAGTATTTT.